A selection of T cell receptor beta chains follows, all from one sample in a study of CD8+ T cells in alopecia areata. Using immunoSEQ multiplex PCR, the repertoire was profiled, and TCRdb retains in-frame clones only, with some absent. In the table there are some 150,000 clones, about 67% of which are singletons. Sequenced here: CD8+ T cells sorted from blood, sampled at week 0. These receptors all come from a human donor with alopecia areata. Each CDR3 is given with its conserved first and last residue. The D gene is left open where the match is weak. Clone size appears in some rows only: once, few, many, or a class for an expanded clone.

J gene: TRBJ2-3; V gene: TRBV19; clone size: once; D gene: TRBD1; CDR3 DNA: TGTGCCACCGCGACAGGGGCAGATACGCAGTATTTT; CDR3 protein: CATATGADTQYF
J gene: TRBJ1-5; V gene: TRBV5-6; clone size: few; D gene: NA; CDR3 DNA: TGTGCCAGCAGCTTGCAAGATCAGCCCCAGCATTTT; CDR3 protein: CASSLQDQPQHF
J gene: TRBJ2-7; V gene: TRBV14; clone size: once; D gene: NA; CDR3 DNA: TGTGCCAGCAGCCAAGAGGAGAGTAGCGATCATTCCCCGTGGTTCGAGCAGTACTTC; CDR3 protein: CASSQEESSDHSPWFEQYF
J gene: TRBJ1-2; V gene: TRBV7-2; clone size: once; D gene: TRBD1; CDR3 DNA: TGTGCCAGCAGCTCCGGGACAGGGTGGGGCTACACCTTC; CDR3 protein: CASSSGTGWGYTF
J gene: TRBJ1-4; V gene: TRBV7-6; clone size: NA; D gene: TRBD1; CDR3 DNA: TGTGCCAGCAGCTTAGAGGTGACAGGGAACGAAAAACTGTTTTTT; CDR3 protein: CASSLEVTGNEKLFF
J gene: TRBJ2-1; V gene: TRBV2; clone size: NA; D gene: NA; CDR3 DNA: TGTGCCAGCAATCCGGGCAATGAGCAGTTCTTC; CDR3 protein: CASNPGNEQFF
J gene: TRBJ1-2; V gene: TRBV30; clone size: NA; D gene: NA; CDR3 DNA: TGTGCCTGGGGCGTTTGGGTCCGCGGAGAGCTCTATGGCTACACCTTC; CDR3 protein: CAWGVWVRGELYGYTF
J gene: TRBJ2-7; V gene: TRBV14; clone size: once; D gene: NA; CDR3 DNA: TGTGCCAGCAGCCAAGTTGGCGGATCCTACGAGCAGTACTTC; CDR3 protein: CASSQVGGSYEQYF
J gene: TRBJ1-2; V gene: TRBV6-9; clone size: NA; D gene: NA; CDR3 DNA: TGTGCCAGCAGTTGGCCGGGCAGGGAGATCTATGGCTACACCTTC; CDR3 protein: CASSWPGREIYGYTF
J gene: TRBJ1-6; V gene: TRBV4-1; clone size: NA; D gene: NA; CDR3 DNA: TGCGCCAGCAGCCAAACCCAAGGGTCCTATAATTCACCCCTCCACTTT; CDR3 protein: CASSQTQGSYNSPLHF
J gene: TRBJ2-1; V gene: TRBV11-2; clone size: NA; D gene: TRBD1; CDR3 DNA: TGTGCCAGCAGCTTAACAGGGGGCGCTGGCAATGAGCAGTTCTTC; CDR3 protein: CASSLTGGAGNEQFF
J gene: TRBJ1-1; V gene: TRBV4-1; clone size: NA; D gene: NA; CDR3 DNA: TGCGCCAGCAACTTGGGGGGGAACACTGAAGCTTTCTTT; CDR3 protein: CASNLGGNTEAFF
J gene: TRBJ2-5; V gene: TRBV25-1; clone size: NA; D gene: TRBD2; CDR3 DNA: TGTGCCAGCAGTGGACCTAGCGGGGGGCCTCAAGAGACCCAGTACTTC; CDR3 protein: CASSGPSGGPQETQYF
J gene: TRBJ2-5; V gene: TRBV29-1; clone size: once; D gene: NA; CDR3 DNA: TGCAGCGTTGAAAGTCGGCAGGGGTCCCAGTACTTC; CDR3 protein: CSVESRQGSQYF
J gene: TRBJ2-7; V gene: TRBV5-1; clone size: NA; D gene: TRBD1; CDR3 DNA: TGCGCCAGCAGCTTGAATGGTCAGGGGGCGAGGTACGAGCAGTACTTC; CDR3 protein: CASSLNGQGARYEQYF
J gene: TRBJ1-5; V gene: TRBV5-1; clone size: once; D gene: NA; CDR3 DNA: TGCGCCAGCAGCCCAGGGCCAGACATTGGCAATCAGCCCCAGCATTTT; CDR3 protein: CASSPGPDIGNQPQHF
J gene: TRBJ1-5; V gene: TRBV6-5; clone size: NA; D gene: NA; CDR3 DNA: TGTGCCAGCAGTTCCGGACGGGTGGGGCAGCCCCAGCATTTT; CDR3 protein: CASSSGRVGQPQHF
J gene: TRBJ1-4; V gene: TRBV6-5; clone size: NA; D gene: NA; CDR3 DNA: TGTGCCAGCAGAGTTGGGGTAACTAATGAAAAACTGTTTTTT; CDR3 protein: CASRVGVTNEKLFF
J gene: TRBJ2-3; V gene: TRBV7-9; clone size: once; D gene: TRBD1; CDR3 DNA: TGTGCCAGCAGCTCCCCGGGACAGGGGTCGGTTACGCAGTATTTT; CDR3 protein: CASSSPGQGSVTQYF
J gene: TRBJ2-1; V gene: TRBV5-1; clone size: NA; D gene: TRBD1; CDR3 DNA: TGCGCCAGCAGCATTCCCTCCGGGACAGGGATCTACAATGAGCAGTTCTTC; CDR3 protein: CASSIPSGTGIYNEQFF
J gene: TRBJ2-3; V gene: TRBV18; clone size: NA; D gene: TRBD1; CDR3 DNA: TGTGCCAGCTCACCTCGGACAGGGGGGAGACTTAGCACAGATACGCAGTATTTT; CDR3 protein: CASSPRTGGRLSTDTQYF
J gene: TRBJ1-5; V gene: TRBV7-9; clone size: NA; D gene: NA; CDR3 DNA: TGTGCCAGCAGCTTAAGGGGGAAGCCCCAGCATTTT; CDR3 protein: CASSLRGKPQHF
J gene: TRBJ1-1; V gene: TRBV5-4; clone size: NA; D gene: NA; CDR3 DNA: TGTGCCACAATCCTAGGAACTGAAGCTTTCTTT; CDR3 protein: CATILGTEAFF
J gene: TRBJ2-7; V gene: TRBV5-1; clone size: NA; D gene: TRBD1; CDR3 DNA: TGCGCCAGCAGCCCACAGGGGGTCTACGAGCAGTACTTC; CDR3 protein: CASSPQGVYEQYF